This TCR beta chain stems from a study of T-cell memory formation after mild COVID-19. Study details: TCR clusters largely stayed donor specific. General study results and limits: Mainly in CM and EM were contracting CD4+ clones; CD8+ were in EMRA.

This clonotype showed up just a few times. Its antigen is unidentified. In TCRdb, the 5' RACE reads were re-called with MiXCR into one record per CDR3 protein. The sample records about 560,000 distinct CDR3 sequences, less than 25% being singletons. The sample was PBMCs or a T cell subset sorted from them (not recorded which). The sequence came from an adult woman who had mild COVID-19 (a few samples of this study predate the infection). Cell type and time point are not known.

CDR3 in amino acids: CAISEWSPTYEQYF. CDR3 coding DNA: TGTGCCATCAGTGAGTGGTCACCTACCTACGAGCAGTACTTC. V and J are TRBV10-3 and TRBJ2-7; D gene uncertain. Trimming left V 1 base short and J 2 bases short, with 9 bases between. The CDR3 sequence is 14 residues long. Germline V gives CDR1 ENHRY, CDR2 SYGVKD.